This T cell receptor (beta chain) was captured in a study of blood T cell repertoires in COVID-19. The wider study: Sample material is recorded as cDNA or gDNA derived from T cells, B-cell-depleted T cells, or PBMCs.

Per the study methods: Nucleated cell counts were estimated from reference gene primer amplification. TCRdb keeps only in-frame clones here, not all; method: immunoSEQ multiplex PCR. That table is the source of V, J and clone size, and D and trimming were worked out from the DNA. The table shows roughly 250,000 clones, with around 82% occurring only once. The length of the CDR3 is 11 residues. The germline CDR1 and CDR2 sequences are SQVTM and ANQGSEA. Trimming pared 7 bases from V and 2 bases from J, leaving 7 bases between. The clonotype originates from a woman aged 80 or older with active or convalescent COVID-19. The V call is TRBV29-1, the J call TRBJ2-3; the D gene is possibly TRBD2 (6 bases). The sequenced sample was peripheral blood. CDR3 in DNA: TGCAGCGGGGACTTCACAGATACGCAGTATTTT. It codes for CSGDFTDTQYF.